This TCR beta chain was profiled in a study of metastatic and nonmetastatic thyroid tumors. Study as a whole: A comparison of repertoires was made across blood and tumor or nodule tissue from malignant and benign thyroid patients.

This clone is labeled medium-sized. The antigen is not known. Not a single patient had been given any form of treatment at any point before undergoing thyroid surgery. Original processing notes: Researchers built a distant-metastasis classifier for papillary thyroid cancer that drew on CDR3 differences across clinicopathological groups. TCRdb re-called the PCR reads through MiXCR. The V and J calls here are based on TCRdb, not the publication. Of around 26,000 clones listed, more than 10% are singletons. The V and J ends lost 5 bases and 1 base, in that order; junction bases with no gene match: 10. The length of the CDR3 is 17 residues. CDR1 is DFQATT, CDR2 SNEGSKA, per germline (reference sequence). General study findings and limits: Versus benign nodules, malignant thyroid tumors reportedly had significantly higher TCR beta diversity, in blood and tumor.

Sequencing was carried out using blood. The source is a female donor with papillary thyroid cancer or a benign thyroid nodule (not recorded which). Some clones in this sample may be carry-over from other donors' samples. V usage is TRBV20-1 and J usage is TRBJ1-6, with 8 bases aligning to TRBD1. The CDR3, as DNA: TGCAGTGCTTTTCCGACAGGGGTGTTTTCCTATAATTCACCCCTCCACTTT. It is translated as CSAFPTGVFSYNSPLHF.